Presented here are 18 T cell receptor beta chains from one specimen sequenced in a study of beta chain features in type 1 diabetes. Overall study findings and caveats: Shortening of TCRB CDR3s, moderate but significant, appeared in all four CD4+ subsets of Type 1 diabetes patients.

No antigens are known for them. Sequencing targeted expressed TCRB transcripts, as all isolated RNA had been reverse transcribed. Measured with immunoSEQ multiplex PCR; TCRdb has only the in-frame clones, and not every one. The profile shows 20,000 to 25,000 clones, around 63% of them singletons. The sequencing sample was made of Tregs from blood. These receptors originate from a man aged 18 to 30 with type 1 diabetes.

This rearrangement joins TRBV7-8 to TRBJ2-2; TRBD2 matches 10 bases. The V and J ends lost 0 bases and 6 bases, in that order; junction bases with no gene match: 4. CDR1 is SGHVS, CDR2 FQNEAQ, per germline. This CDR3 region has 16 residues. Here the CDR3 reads CASSLARLAGAGELFF. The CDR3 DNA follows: TGTGCCAGCAGCTTAGCGCGGCTAGCGGGGGCCGGGGAGCTGTTTTTT.

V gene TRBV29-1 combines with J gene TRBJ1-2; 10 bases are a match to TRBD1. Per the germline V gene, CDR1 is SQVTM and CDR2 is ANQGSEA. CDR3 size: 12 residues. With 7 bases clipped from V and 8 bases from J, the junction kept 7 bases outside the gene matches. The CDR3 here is CSAGQGVRGYTF. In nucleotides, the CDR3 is TGCAGCGCCGGACAGGGGGTGAGAGGCTACACCTTC.

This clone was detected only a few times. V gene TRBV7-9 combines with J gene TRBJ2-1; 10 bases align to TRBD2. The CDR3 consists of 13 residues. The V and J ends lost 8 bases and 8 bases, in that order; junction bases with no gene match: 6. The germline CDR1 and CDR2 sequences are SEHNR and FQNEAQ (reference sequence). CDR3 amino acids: CASGHSGGYEQFF. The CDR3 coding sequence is TGTGCCAGCGGACATAGCGGGGGGTATGAGCAGTTCTTC.

The CDR3 sequence: CASSLGGQGWYVQYF. CDR3 nucleotides: TGTGCCAGCAGCTTAGGGGGACAGGGTTGGTATGTGCAGTACTTC. This rearrangement joins TRBV7-2 to TRBJ2-7; 9 bases are shared with TRBD1. This CDR3 has 15 amino acids. The junction had 10 bases not matched to a gene; V was cut back by 1 base and J by 9 bases. Germline CDR1 reads SGHTA; CDR2 reads FQGNSA.

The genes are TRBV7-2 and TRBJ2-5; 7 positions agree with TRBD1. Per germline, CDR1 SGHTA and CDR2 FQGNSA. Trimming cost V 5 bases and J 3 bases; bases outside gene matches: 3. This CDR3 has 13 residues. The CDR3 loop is CASSLDREETQYF. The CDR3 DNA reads TGTGCCAGCAGCCTCGACAGGGAAGAGACCCAGTACTTC. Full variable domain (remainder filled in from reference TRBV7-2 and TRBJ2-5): GAGVSQSPSNKVTEKGKDVELRCDPISGHTALYWYRQSLGQGLEFLIYFQGNSAPDKSGLPSDRFSAERTGGSVSTLTIQRTQQEDSAVYLCASSLDREETQYFGPGTRLLVL.

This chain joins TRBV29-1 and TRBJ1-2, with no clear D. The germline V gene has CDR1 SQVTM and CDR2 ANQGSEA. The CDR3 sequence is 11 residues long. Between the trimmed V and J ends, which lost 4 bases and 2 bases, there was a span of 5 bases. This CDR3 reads CSVVPNYGYTF. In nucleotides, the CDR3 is TGCAGCGTTGTCCCGAACTATGGCTACACCTTC.

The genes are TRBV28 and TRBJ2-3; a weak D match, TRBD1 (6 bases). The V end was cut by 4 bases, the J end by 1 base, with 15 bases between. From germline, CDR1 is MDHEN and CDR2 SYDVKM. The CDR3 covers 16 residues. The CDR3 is CASSSIQGVGTDTQYF. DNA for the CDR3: TGTGCCAGCAGTTCTATACAGGGAGTAGGCACAGATACGCAGTATTTT.

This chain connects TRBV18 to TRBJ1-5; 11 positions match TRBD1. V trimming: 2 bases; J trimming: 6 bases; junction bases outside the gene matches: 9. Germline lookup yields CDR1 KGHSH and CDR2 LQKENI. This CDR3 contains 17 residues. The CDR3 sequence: CASSPIGTGGPGQPQHF. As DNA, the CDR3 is TGTGCCAGCTCACCAATCGGGACAGGGGGACCAGGTCAGCCCCAGCATTTT.

CDR3 loop: CASSGRDRVYAMGNTIYF. In DNA, the CDR3 is TGTGCCAGCAGTGGCCGGGACAGGGTTTATGCGATGGGAAACACCATATATTTT. The chain couples TRBV6-1 to TRBJ1-3, with TRBD1 matching over 9 bases. CDR1 is MNHNS, CDR2 SASEGT, per germline. This CDR3 has 18 residues. With 4 bases clipped from V and 4 bases from J, the junction kept 14 bases outside the gene matches.

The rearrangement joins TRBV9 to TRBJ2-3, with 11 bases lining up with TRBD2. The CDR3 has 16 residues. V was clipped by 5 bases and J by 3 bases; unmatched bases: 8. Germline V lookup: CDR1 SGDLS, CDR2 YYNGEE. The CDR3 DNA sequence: TGTGCCAGCAGGAAGGATCTAGCGGGGGGAACAGATACGCAGTATTTT. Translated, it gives CASRKDLAGGTDTQYF.

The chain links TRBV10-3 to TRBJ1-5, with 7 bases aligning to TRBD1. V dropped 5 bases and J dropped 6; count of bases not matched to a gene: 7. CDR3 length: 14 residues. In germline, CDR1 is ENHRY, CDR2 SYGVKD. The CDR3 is CAISFDRDSQPQHF. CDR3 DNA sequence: TGTGCCATCAGTTTTGACAGGGATAGTCAGCCCCAGCATTTT.

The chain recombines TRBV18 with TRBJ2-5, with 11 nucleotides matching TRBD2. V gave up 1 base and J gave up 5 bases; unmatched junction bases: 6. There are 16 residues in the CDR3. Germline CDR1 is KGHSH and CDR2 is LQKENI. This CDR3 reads CASSPLGTSGPETQYF. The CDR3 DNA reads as TGTGCCAGCTCACCACTGGGGACTAGCGGCCCGGAGACCCAGTACTTC.

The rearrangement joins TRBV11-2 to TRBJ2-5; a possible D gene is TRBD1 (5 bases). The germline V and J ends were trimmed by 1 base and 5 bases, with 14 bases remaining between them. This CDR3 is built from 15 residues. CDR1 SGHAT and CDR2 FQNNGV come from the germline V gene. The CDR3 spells CASSLVTRVEETQYF. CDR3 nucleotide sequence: TGTGCCAGCAGCTTAGTTACCAGGGTGGAGGAGACCCAGTACTTC.

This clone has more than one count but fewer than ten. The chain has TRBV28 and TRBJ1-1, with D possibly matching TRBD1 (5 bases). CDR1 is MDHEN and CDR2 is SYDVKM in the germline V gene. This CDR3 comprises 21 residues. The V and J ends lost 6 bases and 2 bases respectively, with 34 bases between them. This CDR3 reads CASRPSRAGKTRVALNTEAFF. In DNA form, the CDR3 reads TGTGCCAGCAGGCCCTCCCGAGCAGGGAAGACAAGAGTAGCCCTTAACACTGAAGCTTTCTTT. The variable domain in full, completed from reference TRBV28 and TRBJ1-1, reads DVKVTQSSRYLVKRTGEKVFLECVQDMDHENMFWYRQDPGLGLRLIYFSYDVKMKEKGDIPEGYSVSREKKERFSLILESASTNQTSMYLCASRPSRAGKTRVALNTEAFFGQGTRLTVV.

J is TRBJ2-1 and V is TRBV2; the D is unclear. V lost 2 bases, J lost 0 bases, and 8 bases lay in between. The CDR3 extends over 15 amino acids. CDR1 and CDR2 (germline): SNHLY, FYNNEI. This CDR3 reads CASSESPSSYNEQFF. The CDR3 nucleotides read TGTGCCAGCAGTGAATCTCCTAGCTCCTACAATGAGCAGTTCTTC.

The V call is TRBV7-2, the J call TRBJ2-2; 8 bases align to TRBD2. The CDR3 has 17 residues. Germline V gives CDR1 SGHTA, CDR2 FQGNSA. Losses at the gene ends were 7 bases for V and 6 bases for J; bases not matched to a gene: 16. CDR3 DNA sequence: TGTGCCAGCAAATCAACCCGGGCGGGAGGCAGGGCCGGGGAGCTGTTTTTT. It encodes CASKSTRAGGRAGELFF.

CDR3 sequence (DNA): TGTGCCAGCAGCTCGACAGGGGGCGAAGAGACCCAGTACTTC. Its protein is CASSSTGGEETQYF. This sequence joins TRBV7-7 and TRBJ2-5; the match to TRBD1 covers 10 bases. V was clipped by 4 bases and J by 3 bases; unmatched bases: 2. From germline, CDR1 is SSHAT and CDR2 FNYEAQ (reference sequence). The CDR3 has 14 residues.

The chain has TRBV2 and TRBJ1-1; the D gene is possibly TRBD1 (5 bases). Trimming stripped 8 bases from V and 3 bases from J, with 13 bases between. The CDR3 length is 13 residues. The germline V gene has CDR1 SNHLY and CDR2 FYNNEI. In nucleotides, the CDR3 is TGTGCCAGCGGGGGTGGAGGGTACACTGAAGCTTTCTTT. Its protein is CASGGGGYTEAFF. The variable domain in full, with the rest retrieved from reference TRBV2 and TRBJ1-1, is EPEVTQTPSHQVTQMGQEVILRCVPISNHLYFYWYRQILGQKVEFLVSFYNNEISEKSEIFDDQFSVERPDGSNFTLKIRSTKLEDSAMYFCASGGGGYTEAFFGQGTRLTVV.